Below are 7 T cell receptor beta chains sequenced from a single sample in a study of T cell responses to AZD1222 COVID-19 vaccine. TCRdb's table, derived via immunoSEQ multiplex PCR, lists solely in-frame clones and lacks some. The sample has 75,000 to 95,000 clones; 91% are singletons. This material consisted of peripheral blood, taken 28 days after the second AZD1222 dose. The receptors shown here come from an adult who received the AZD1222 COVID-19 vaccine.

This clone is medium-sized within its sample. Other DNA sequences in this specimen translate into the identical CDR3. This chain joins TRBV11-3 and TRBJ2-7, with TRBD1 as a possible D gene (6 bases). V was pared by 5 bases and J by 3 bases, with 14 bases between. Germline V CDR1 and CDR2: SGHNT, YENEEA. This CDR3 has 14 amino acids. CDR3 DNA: TGTGCCAGCAGCCCCTCCAGGGGTGGCTACGAGCAGTACTTC. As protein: CASSPSRGGYEQYF.

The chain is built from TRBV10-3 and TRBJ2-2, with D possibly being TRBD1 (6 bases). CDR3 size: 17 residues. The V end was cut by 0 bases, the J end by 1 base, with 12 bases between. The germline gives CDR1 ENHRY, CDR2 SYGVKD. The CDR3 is CAISESTPTGNTGELFF. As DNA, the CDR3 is TGTGCCATCAGTGAGTCAACTCCGACAGGGAACACCGGGGAGCTGTTTTTT.

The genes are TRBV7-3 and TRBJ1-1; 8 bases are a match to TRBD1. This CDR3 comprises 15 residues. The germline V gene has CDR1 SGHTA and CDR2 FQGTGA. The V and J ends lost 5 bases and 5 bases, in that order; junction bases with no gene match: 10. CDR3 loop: CASSILRGRKTEAFF. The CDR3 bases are TGTGCCAGCAGCATTCTCAGGGGGCGCAAGACTGAAGCTTTCTTT.

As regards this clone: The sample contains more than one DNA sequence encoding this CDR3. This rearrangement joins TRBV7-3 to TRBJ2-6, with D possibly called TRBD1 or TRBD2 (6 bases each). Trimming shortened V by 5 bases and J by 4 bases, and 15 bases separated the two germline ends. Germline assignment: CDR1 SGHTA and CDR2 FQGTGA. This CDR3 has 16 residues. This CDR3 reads CASSLGPGAGANVLTF. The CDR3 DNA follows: TGTGCCAGCAGCCTGGGACCGGGGGCCGGGGCCAACGTCCTGACTTTC.

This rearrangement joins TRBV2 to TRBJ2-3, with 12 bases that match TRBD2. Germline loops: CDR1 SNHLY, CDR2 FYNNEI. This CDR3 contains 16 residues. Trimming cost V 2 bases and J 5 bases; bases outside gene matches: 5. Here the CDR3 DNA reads TGTGCCAGCAGTGAAAGTGGACTAGCGGGGCGAGATACGCAGTATTTT. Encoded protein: CASSESGLAGRDTQYF. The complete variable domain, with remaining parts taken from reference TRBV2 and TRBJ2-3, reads EPEVTQTPSHQVTQMGQEVILRCVPISNHLYFYWYRQILGQKVEFLVSFYNNEISEKSEIFDDQFSVERPDGSNFTLKIRSTKLEDSAMYFCASSESGLAGRDTQYFGPGTRLTVL.

The CDR3 is CASSLSTGELFF. CDR3 nucleotide sequence: TGTGCCAGCAGTTTGTCCACCGGGGAGCTGTTTTTT. The chain has TRBV27 and TRBJ2-2, with D hard to call. Germline CDR1 MNHEY, CDR2 SMNVEV (reference sequence). Trimming took off 3 bases at V and 4 bases at J, with 3 bases between the two ends. This CDR3 is 12 amino acids long.

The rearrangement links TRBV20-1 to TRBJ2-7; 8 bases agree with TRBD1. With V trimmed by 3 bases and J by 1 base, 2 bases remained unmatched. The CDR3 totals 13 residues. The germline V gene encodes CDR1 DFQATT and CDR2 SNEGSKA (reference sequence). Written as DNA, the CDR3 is TGCAGTGCTAGTAGGACAGGGTCCTACGAGCAGTACTTC. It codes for CSASRTGSYEQYF.